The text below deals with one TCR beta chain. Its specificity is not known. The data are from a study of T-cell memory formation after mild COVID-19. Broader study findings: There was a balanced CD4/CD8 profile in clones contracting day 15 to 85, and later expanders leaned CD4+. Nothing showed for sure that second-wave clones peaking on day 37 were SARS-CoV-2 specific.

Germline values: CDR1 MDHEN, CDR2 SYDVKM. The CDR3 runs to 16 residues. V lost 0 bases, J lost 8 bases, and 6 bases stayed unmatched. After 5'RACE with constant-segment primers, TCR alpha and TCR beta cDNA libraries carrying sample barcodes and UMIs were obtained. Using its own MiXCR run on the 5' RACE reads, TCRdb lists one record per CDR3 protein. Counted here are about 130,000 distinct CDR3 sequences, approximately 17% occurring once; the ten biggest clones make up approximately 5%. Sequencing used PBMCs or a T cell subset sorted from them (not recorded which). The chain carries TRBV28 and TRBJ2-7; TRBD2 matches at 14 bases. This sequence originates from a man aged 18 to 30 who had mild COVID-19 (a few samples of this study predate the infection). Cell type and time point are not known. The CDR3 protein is CASSLWEGLAGVQQYF. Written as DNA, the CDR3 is TGTGCCAGCAGTTTATGGGAGGGACTAGCGGGAGTCCAGCAGTACTTC.